The following is a T cell receptor beta chain sequence with its context. Its antigen is unidentified. Cultured CD4+ T-cell DNA underwent Oncomine TCR Beta short-read sequencing. Genomic DNA was drawn out of CD4+ T cells grown in culture. TCRdb used MiXCR to reprocess the PCR reads, holding one entry per CDR3 protein. Of about 10,000 distinct CDR3 sequences listed, approximately 24% are singletons. Documented treatment: approximately 11-day PBMC culture with coronavirus spike peptide pools or control peptides (ViraFEST assay). ViraFEST used peptide pools to expand antigen-specific T cells, then sequenced TCRs. The data are from a study of vaccination and CD4 T cells after COVID-19. General observations from the study: Median SARS-CoV-2-reactive clonotype numbers went up from approximately 21 to 38, but not significantly.

This CDR3 has 17 amino acids. Trimming took 3 bases from V and 8 from J; bases not matched to a gene: 16. Germline loops: CDR1 SEHNR, CDR2 FQNEAQ (reference sequence). The sequenced sample was CD4+ T cells from blood, cultured in vitro, obtained after SARS-CoV-2 vaccination. This TCR came from a human donor who had recovered from COVID-19. V usage is TRBV7-9 and J usage is TRBJ1-2, with 9 bases lining up with TRBD1. This chain's CDR3 is CASSFQFTYRGLMGYTF. Here the CDR3 DNA reads TGTGCCAGCAGCTTTCAATTTACGTACAGGGGGCTGATGGGCTACACCTTC.